The rows below give T cell receptor beta chains drawn from one sample of a study of T cell responses to AZD1222 COVID-19 vaccine. This table comes from immunoSEQ multiplex PCR, and its TCRdb copy is limited to in-frame clones, with some not included. Here the sample spans tens of thousands of clones, 70% to 90% being singletons. This specimen consisted of peripheral blood, obtained 28 days after the second AZD1222 dose. These receptors were taken from an adult who received the AZD1222 COVID-19 vaccine. CDR3s include the opening cysteine and the closing phenylalanine or tryptophan. A D gene is named only where the DNA matches it firmly. Clone size appears in some rows only: once, few, many, or a class for an expanded clone.

D	V	size	J	CDR3	DNA
-	TRBV6-5	-	TRBJ2-5	CASTKRATGLETQYF	TGTGCCAGCACCAAAAGGGCAACAGGGTTAGAGACCCAGTACTTC
TRBD2	TRBV10-1	-	TRBJ2-1	CASSESLAGGNEQFF	TGCGCCAGCAGTGAGTCACTAGCGGGAGGCAATGAGCAGTTCTTC
TRBD2	TRBV5-1	-	TRBJ2-1	CASSLPGLAANEQFF	TGCGCCAGCAGCTTACCGGGACTAGCGGCAAATGAGCAGTTCTTC
TRBD1	TRBV7-2	-	TRBJ1-6	CASSLNGQGANSPLHF	TGTGCCAGCAGCTTAAATGGGCAGGGGGCAAATTCACCCCTCCACTTT
-	TRBV21-1	-	TRBJ1-5	CASSKTTGSGQPQHF	TGTGCCAGCAGCAAAACGACAGGGAGTGGTCAGCCCCAGCATTTT
-	TRBV3-1/TRBV3-2	-	TRBJ1-2	CASSLKDTAGYTF	TGTGCCAGCAGCCTTAAGGACACGGCTGGCTACACCTTC
-	TRBV5-8	once	TRBJ1-2	CASGNRVSDGYTF	TGTGCCAGCGGAAACAGGGTTTCGGATGGCTACACCTTC
-	TRBV6-2/TRBV6-3	-	TRBJ1-2	CASSYRAQDAYGYTF	TGTGCCAGCAGTTACCGGGCACAGGACGCCTATGGCTACACCTTC
-	TRBV3-1/TRBV3-2	-	TRBJ2-6	CASSQSLASGANVLTF	TGTGCCAGCAGCCAATCGTTAGCGTCTGGGGCCAACGTCCTGACTTTC
-	TRBV5-5	once	TRBJ1-2	CASSLARVLSYGYTF	TGTGCCAGCAGCTTGGCACGCGTCCTTAGCTATGGCTACACCTTC
TRBD2	TRBV30	-	TRBJ2-5	CAWSVPGGGQQTQYF	TGTGCCTGGAGTGTACCCGGGGGGGGGCAGCAGACCCAGTACTTC
-	TRBV19	-	TRBJ2-3	CASSTGGWTDTQYF	TGTGCCAGTAGTACCGGGGGCTGGACAGATACGCAGTATTTT
-	TRBV7-9	-	TRBJ2-1	CASSLIGRSSYNEQFF	TGTGCCAGCAGCTTGATAGGGCGAAGCTCCTACAATGAGCAGTTCTTC
TRBD1	TRBV4-3	-	TRBJ2-5	CASSQGSTGGRGGQETQYF	TGCGCCAGCAGCCAAGGCTCGACAGGGGGTCGTGGAGGCCAAGAGACCCAGTACTTC
-	TRBV6-5	-	TRBJ2-6	CASTLESSGANVLTF	TGTGCCAGCACTCTAGAGAGCTCTGGGGCCAACGTCCTGACTTTC
-	TRBV7-9	-	TRBJ1-1	CASSLLTLAFF	TGTGCCAGCAGCTTACTGACCCTAGCTTTCTTT